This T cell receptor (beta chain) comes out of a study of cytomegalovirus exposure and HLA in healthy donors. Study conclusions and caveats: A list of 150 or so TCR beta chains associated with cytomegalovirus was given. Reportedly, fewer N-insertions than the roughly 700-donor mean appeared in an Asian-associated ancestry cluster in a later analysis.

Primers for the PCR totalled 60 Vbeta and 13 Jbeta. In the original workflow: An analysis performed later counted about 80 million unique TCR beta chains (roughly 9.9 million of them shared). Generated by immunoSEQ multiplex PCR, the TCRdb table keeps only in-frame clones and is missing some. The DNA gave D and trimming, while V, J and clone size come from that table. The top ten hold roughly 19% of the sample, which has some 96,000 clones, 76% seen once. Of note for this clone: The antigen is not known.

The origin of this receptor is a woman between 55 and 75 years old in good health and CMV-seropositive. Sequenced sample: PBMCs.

In nucleotides, the CDR3 is TGCAGCGTTGAAATCGGACAGGGTGACTATGGCTACACCTTC. It is translated as CSVEIGQGDYGYTF. The chain couples TRBV29-1 to TRBJ1-2; 8 bases are shared with TRBD1. Germline V gene sequence: CDR1 SQVTM, CDR2 ANQGSEA. V lost 2 bases to trimming and J lost 3 bases; unmatched junction nucleotides: 5. The CDR3 has 14 residues. Combining the CDR3 with reference TRBV29-1 and TRBJ1-2 gives the whole variable domain SAVISQKPSRDICQRGTSLTIQCQVDSQVTMMFWYRQQPGQSLTLIATANQGSEATYESGFVIDKFPISRPNLTFSTLTVSNMSPEDSSIYLCSVEIGQGDYGYTFGSGTRLTVV.